Below are 5 T cell receptor beta chains sequenced from a single sample in a study of CD8 T cells in Susac syndrome. Random-hexamer reverse transcription was applied to roughly 0.5 to 1 ug RNA. TCRdb used MiXCR to reprocess the immunoSEQ multiplex PCR reads, holding one entry per CDR3 protein. Seen here are 200,000 to 250,000 distinct CDR3 sequences, 93% observed once, and the top ten hold around 0.067%. What was sequenced was CD4+ T cells from PBMCs. The receptors shown here come from a human donor with multiple sclerosis.

The chain carries TRBV7-3 and TRBJ1-3; D is possibly TRBD1 (5 bases). Germline CDR1 and CDR2: SGHTA and FQGTGA. The CDR3 is 14 residues long. Trimming cost V 0 bases and J 3 bases, with 6 bases left between them. The CDR3: CASSLTGGGNTIYF. Written as DNA, the CDR3 is TGTGCCAGCAGCTTAACGGGGGGTGGAAACACCATATATTTT. The full variable domain, its missing parts supplied by reference TRBV7-3 and TRBJ1-3, is GAGVSQTPSNKVTEKGKYVELRCDPISGHTALYWYRQSLGQGPEFLIYFQGTGAADDSGLPNDRFFAVRPEGSVSTLKIQRTERGDSAVYLCASSLTGGGNTIYFGEGSWLTVV.

The chain employs TRBV7-9 and TRBJ2-7; 9 bases line up with TRBD1. Germline lookup yields CDR1 SEHNR and CDR2 FQNEAQ (reference sequence). With V trimmed by 4 bases and J by 4 bases, 5 bases remained unmatched. This CDR3 has 14 amino acids. CDR3 in DNA: TGTGCCAGCAGCTACCGGGACAGGGAATACGAGCAGTACTTC. Protein: CASSYRDREYEQYF.

The chain is built from TRBV2 and TRBJ2-2; D remains unclear. Germline CDR1 reads SNHLY; CDR2 reads FYNNEI. Trimming took off 1 base at V and 3 bases at J, with 6 bases between the two ends. There are 14 residues in the CDR3. The CDR3 nucleotides are TGTGCCAGCAGTGAAGAGGCCTACACCGGGGAGCTGTTTTTT. Protein: CASSEEAYTGELFF.

V is TRBV5-4 and J is TRBJ2-5, with 7 bases identical to TRBD1. The junction had 8 bases not matched to a gene; V was cut back by 4 bases and J by 2 bases. The CDR3 length is 15 residues. Germline lookup yields CDR1 SGHNT and CDR2 YYREEE (reference sequence). The CDR3 region has the DNA TGTGCCAGCAGCCAGCTTGGGACAGCGCAAGAGACCCAGTACTTC. It yields the protein CASSQLGTAQETQYF.

This clonotype was counted only a few times. The J gene is TRBJ2-3, the V gene TRBV12-3 or TRBV12-4, with TRBD2 identical over 9 bases. J lost 2 bases, V lost 3 bases, and 3 bases had no gene match. The CDR3 runs 15 residues. As DNA, the CDR3 is TGTGCCAGCAGTTTGACTAGCGGCTACACAGATACGCAGTATTTT. Translated, it gives CASSLTSGYTDTQYF.